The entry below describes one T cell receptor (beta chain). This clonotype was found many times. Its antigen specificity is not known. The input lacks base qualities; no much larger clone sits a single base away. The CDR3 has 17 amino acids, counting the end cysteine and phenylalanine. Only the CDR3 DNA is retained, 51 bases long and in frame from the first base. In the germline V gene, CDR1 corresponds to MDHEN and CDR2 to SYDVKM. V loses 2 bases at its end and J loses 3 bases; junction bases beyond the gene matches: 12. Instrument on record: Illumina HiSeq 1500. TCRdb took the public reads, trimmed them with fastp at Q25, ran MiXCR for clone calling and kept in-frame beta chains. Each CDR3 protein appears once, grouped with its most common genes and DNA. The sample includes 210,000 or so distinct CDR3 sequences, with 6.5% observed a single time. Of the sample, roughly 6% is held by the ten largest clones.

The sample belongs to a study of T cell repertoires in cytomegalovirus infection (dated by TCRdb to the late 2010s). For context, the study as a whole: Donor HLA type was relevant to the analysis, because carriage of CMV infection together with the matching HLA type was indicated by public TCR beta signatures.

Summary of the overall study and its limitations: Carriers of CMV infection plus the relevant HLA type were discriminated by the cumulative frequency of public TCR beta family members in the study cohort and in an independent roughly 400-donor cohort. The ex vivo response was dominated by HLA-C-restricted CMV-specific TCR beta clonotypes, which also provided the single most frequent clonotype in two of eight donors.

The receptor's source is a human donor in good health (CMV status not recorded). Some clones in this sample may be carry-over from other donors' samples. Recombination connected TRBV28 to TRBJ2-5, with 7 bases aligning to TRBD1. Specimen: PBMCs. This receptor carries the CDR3 CASSLRSGRGTEETQYF. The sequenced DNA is TGTGCCAGCAGTTTAAGGTCTGGCAGGGGGACAGAAGAGACCCAGTACTTC.